These T cell receptor beta chains were read from a single sample in a study of spatial heterogeneity in lung cancer. TCRdb passed the 5' RACE reads through MiXCR, listing each CDR3 protein once. The sample lists approximately 92,000 distinct CDR3 sequences, approximately 12% occurring once. The starting material was PBMCs, obtained at surgery. The receptors here all came from a male donor with early-stage non-small cell lung cancer. Each CDR3 is given with its conserved first and last residue. The order of the fields is D gene, J gene, clone size, V gene, CDR3 DNA, CDR3 protein. A D gene is named only where the DNA matches it firmly. Expanded clones are given a class, and other clones once, few, many or no size at all.

D: TRBD2; J: TRBJ2-7; size: few; V: TRBV29-1; DNA: TGCAGCGTTGAACTAGCGGGTTGGTACGAGCAGTACTTC; CDR3: CSVELAGWYEQYF
D: .; J: TRBJ2-7; size: medium-sized; V: TRBV7-9; DNA: TGTGCCAGCAGCCGCCCAGCGGACTACGAGCAGTACTTC; CDR3: CASSRPADYEQYF
D: .; J: TRBJ1-5; size: few; V: TRBV19; DNA: TGTGCCAGTAGTATTGGTCGCAATCAGCCCCAGCATTTT; CDR3: CASSIGRNQPQHF
D: .; J: TRBJ1-2; size: .; V: TRBV6-2/TRBV6-3; DNA: TGTGCCAGCAGAAATTCACAGGGAGACTATGGCTACACCTTC; CDR3: CASRNSQGDYGYTF
D: .; J: TRBJ1-5; size: many; V: TRBV5-6; DNA: TGTGCCAGCAGCCTTCGGCGGGCAAGAGGGAATCAGCCCCAGCATTTT; CDR3: CASSLRRARGNQPQHF
D: TRBD1; J: TRBJ2-7; size: many; V: TRBV24-1; DNA: TGTGCCACCAGTGACCCGGGACAGGGCGCCTACGAGCAGTACTTC; CDR3: CATSDPGQGAYEQYF
D: TRBD2; J: TRBJ2-1; size: many; V: TRBV20-1; DNA: TGCAGTGCTAGAGATGAAACTAGCGGGAAAGTTGATTACAATGAGCAGTTCTTC; CDR3: CSARDETSGKVDYNEQFF
D: .; J: TRBJ2-7; size: few; V: TRBV5-1; DNA: TGCGCCAGCAGCTTGGCGGGGACGGCGAGCTCCTACGAGCAGTACTTC; CDR3: CASSLAGTASSYEQYF
D: TRBD1; J: TRBJ1-5; size: .; V: TRBV7-2; DNA: TGTGCCAGCAGCCCGTTGTCGGGCAGGGGGCTAGGTCAGCCCCAGCATTTT; CDR3: CASSPLSGRGLGQPQHF
D: TRBD2; J: TRBJ2-1; size: .; V: TRBV6-2/TRBV6-3; DNA: TGTGCCAGCAGGGGACTAGCGATCTACAATGAGCAGTTCTTC; CDR3: CASRGLAIYNEQFF
D: .; J: TRBJ1-1; size: many; V: TRBV7-2; DNA: TGTGCCAGCAGCTCTGGGCTGAACACTGAAGCTTTCTTT; CDR3: CASSSGLNTEAFF
D: .; J: TRBJ1-6; size: few; V: TRBV28; DNA: TGTGCCAGCAGTTCTATGGGTTATAATTCACCCCTCCACTTT; CDR3: CASSSMGYNSPLHF